This entry concerns a single TCR beta chain. V was trimmed by 0 bases and J by 6 bases, leaving 10 bases between them. CDR3 length: 14 amino acids. Germline-derived CDR1 and CDR2 are WNHNN and SYGVQD (reference sequence). The sample is drawn from a study of T cells in tumors after PD-1 blockade. About the study: Patients had no prior checkpoint blockade, systemic immunosuppressants, or anti-cancer therapy within 4 weeks. Some patients also took daily vismodegib 150 mg during anti-PD-1 treatment.

Generated by immunoSEQ multiplex PCR, the TCRdb table keeps only in-frame clones and is missing some. Altogether 15,000 or so clones are present, roughly 80% being singletons, with the ten largest covering 25%. The sequence came from a human donor with basal cell carcinoma. This chain connects TRBV10-1 to TRBJ2-3, with a weak D call TRBD2 (5 bases). Sequencing was performed on PBMCs, taken after anti-PD-1 treatment. CDR3 residues: CASSESSGRDTQYF. CDR3 nucleotide sequence: TGCGCCAGCAGTGAGTCGAGCGGCCGGGATACGCAGTATTTT.